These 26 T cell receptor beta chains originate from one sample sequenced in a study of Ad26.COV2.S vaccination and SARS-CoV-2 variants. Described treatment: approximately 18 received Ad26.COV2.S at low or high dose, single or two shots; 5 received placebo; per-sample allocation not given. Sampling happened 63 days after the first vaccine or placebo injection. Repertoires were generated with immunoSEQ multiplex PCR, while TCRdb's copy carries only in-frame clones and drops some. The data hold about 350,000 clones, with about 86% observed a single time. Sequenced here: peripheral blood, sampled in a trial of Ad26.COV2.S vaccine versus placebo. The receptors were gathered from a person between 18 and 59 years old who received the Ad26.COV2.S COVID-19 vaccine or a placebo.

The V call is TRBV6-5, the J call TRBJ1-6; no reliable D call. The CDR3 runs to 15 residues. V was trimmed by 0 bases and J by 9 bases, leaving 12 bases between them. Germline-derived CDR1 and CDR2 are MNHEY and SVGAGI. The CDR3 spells CASSYSIATVSPLHF. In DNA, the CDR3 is TGTGCCAGCAGTTACTCGATTGCCACGGTTTCACCCCTCCACTTT.

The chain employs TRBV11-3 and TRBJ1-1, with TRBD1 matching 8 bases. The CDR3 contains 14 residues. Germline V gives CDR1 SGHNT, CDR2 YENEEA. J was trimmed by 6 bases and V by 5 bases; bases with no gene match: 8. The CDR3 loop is CASSPRGRVSEAFF. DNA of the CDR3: TGTGCCAGCAGCCCCAGGGGGCGAGTTTCTGAAGCTTTCTTT.

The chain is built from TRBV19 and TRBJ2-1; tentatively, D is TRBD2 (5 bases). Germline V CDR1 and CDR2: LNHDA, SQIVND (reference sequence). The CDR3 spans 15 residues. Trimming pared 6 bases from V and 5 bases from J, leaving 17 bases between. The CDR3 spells CASRFRGSPNNEQFF. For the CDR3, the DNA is TGTGCCAGTAGATTTCGGGGTAGCCCCAACAATGAGCAGTTCTTC.

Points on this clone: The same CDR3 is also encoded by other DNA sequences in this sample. The CDR3 DNA sequence: TGTGCCAGCAGTTACTCCATTATGAACACTGAAGCTTTCTTT. Its translation: CASSYSIMNTEAFF. The chain has TRBV6-2 or TRBV6-3 and TRBJ1-1; D uncertain. The ends were cut back, 0 bases at V and 0 bases at J, with 5 bases in the middle. The CDR3 is 14 residues long. Germline CDR1 is MNHEY and CDR2 is SVGEGT.

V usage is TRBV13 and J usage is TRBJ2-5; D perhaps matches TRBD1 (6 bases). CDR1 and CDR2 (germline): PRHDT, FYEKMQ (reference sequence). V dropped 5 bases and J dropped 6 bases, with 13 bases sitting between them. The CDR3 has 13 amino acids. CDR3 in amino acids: CASSQQGGKTQYF. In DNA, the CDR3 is TGTGCCAGCAGCCAACAGGGTGGGAAGACCCAGTACTTC.

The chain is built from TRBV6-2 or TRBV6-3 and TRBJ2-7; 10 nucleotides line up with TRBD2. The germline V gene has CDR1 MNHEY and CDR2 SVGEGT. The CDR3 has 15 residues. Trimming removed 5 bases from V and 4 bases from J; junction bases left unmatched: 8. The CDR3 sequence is CASSGVVAGGYEQYF. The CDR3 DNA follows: TGTGCCAGCAGTGGCGTAGTAGCGGGAGGTTACGAGCAGTACTTC.

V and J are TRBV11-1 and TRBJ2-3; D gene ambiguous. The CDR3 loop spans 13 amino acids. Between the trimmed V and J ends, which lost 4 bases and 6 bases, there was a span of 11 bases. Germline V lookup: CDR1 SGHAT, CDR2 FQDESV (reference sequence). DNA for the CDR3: TGTGCCAGCAGCTACAACCTCGTGGATACGCAGTATTTT. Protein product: CASSYNLVDTQYF.

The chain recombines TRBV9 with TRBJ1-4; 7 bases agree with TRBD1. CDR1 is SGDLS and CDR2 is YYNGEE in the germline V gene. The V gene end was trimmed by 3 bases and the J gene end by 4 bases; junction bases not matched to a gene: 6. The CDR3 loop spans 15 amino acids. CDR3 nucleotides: TGTGCCAGCAGCGCCACGGGACAGAATAATGAAAAACTGTTTTTT. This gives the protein CASSATGQNNEKLFF.

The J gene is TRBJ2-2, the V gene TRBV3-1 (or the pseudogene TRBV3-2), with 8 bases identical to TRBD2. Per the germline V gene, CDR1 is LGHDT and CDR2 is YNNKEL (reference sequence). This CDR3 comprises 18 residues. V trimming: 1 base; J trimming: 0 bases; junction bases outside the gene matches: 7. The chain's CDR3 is CASSQVTSGSANTGELFF. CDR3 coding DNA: TGTGCCAGCAGCCAAGTTACTAGCGGTTCCGCGAACACCGGGGAGCTGTTTTTT.

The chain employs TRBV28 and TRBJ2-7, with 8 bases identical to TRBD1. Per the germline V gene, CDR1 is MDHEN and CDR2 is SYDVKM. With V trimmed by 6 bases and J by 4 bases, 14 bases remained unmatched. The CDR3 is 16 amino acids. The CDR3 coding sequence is TGTGCCAGCAGCTTCAATTTGGACAGGGAGACTTACGAGCAGTACTTC. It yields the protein CASSFNLDRETYEQYF.

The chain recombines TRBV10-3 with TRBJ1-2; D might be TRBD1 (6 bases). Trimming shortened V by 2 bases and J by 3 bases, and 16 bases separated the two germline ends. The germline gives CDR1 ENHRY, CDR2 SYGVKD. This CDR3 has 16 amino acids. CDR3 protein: CAISELMGGLDYGYTF. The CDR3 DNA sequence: TGTGCCATCAGTGAGCTTATGGGGGGGCTGGACTATGGCTACACCTTC.

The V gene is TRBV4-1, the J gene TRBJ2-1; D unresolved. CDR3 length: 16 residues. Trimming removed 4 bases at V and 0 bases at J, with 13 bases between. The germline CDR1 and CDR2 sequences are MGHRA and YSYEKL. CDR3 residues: CASSPLAASSYNEQFF. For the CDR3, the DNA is TGCGCCAGCAGCCCCTTGGCGGCGAGCTCCTACAATGAGCAGTTCTTC.

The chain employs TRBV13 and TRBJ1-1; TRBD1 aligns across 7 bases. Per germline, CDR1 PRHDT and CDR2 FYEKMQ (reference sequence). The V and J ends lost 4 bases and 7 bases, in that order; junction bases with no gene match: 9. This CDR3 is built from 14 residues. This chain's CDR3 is CASSSQGQAVEAFF. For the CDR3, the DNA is TGTGCCAGCAGCTCCCAAGGACAGGCTGTTGAAGCTTTCTTT.

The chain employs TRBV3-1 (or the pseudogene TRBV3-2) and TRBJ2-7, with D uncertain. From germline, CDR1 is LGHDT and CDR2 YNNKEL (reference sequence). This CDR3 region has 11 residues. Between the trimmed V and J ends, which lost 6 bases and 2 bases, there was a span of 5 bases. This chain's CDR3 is CASRSTYEQYF. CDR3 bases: TGTGCCAGCAGGTCTACCTACGAGCAGTACTTC.

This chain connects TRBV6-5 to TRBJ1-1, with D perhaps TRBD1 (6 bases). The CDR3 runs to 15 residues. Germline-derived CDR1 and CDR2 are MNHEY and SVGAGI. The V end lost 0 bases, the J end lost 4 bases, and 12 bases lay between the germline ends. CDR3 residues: CASSYSGGIVTEAFF. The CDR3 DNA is TGTGCCAGCAGTTACTCGGGGGGCATCGTCACTGAAGCTTTCTTT.

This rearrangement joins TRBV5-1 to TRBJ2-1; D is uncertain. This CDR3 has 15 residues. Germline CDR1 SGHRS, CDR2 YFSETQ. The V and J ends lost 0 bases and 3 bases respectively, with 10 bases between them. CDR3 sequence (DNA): TGCGCCAGCAGCTTGGCCGGGTTACTCTACAATGAGCAGTTCTTC. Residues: CASSLAGLLYNEQFF.

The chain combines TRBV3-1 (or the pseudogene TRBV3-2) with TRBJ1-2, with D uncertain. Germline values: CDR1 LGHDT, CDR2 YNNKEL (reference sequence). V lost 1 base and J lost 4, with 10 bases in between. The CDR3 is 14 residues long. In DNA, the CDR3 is TGTGCCAGCAGCCAAGCCGAGCTCGGCTATGGCTACACCTTC. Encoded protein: CASSQAELGYGYTF.

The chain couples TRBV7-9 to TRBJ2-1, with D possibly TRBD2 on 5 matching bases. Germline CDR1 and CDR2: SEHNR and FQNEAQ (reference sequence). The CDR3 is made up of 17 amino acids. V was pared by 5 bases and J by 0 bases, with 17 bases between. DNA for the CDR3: TGTGCCAGCAGCCCAAGTGGAGGAGGTAGCTCCTACAATGAGCAGTTCTTC. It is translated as CASSPSGGGSSYNEQFF.

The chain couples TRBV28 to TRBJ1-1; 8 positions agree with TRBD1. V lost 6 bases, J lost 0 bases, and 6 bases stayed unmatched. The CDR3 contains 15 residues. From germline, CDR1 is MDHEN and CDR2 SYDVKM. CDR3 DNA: TGTGCCAGCAGCGAGACAGGGGACATGAACACTGAAGCTTTCTTT. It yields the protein CASSETGDMNTEAFF.

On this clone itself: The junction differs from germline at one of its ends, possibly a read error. CDR3 DNA sequence: TGCGCCAGCGGCGGACAGGGTGGCAACACCTTC. Amino acids: CASGGQGGNTF. This chain joins TRBV10-2 and TRBJ1-2; 8 nucleotides agree with TRBD1. Germline values: CDR1 WSHSY, CDR2 SAAADI. The CDR3 consists of 11 residues.

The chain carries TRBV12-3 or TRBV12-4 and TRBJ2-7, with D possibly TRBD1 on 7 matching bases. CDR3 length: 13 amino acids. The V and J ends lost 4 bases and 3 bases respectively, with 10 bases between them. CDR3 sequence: CASSYRGGYEQYF. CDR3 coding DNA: TGTGCCAGCAGTTACAGGGGAGGCTACGAGCAGTACTTC.

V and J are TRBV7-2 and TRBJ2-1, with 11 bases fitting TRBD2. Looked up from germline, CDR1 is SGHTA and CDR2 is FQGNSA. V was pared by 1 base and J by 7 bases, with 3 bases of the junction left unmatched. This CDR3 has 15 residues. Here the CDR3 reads CASSLVAGGINEQFF. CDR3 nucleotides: TGTGCCAGCAGCTTAGTAGCGGGGGGGATAAATGAGCAGTTCTTC.

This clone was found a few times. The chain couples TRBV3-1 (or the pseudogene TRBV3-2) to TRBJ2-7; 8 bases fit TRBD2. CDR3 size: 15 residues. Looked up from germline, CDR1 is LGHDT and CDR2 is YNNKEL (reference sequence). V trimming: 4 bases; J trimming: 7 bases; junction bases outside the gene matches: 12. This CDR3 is CASSPHAGGQGEQYF. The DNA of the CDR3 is TGTGCCAGCAGCCCTCACGCGGGGGGCCAGGGGGAGCAGTACTTC.

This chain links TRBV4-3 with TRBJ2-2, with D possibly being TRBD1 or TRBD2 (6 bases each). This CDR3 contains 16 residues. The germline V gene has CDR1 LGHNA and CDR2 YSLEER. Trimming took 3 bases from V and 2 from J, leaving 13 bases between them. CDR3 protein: CASSHLGGTNTGELFF. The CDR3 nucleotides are TGCGCCAGCAGCCACTTGGGGGGCACCAACACCGGGGAGCTGTTTTTT.

This chain's CDR3 is CASSSGANVLTF. The CDR3 DNA sequence: TGTGCCAGTAGTTCTGGGGCCAACGTCCTGACTTTC. The chain employs TRBV19 and TRBJ2-6; unclear D gene. Germline lookup yields CDR1 LNHDA and CDR2 SQIVND (reference sequence). V was trimmed by 5 bases and J by 1 base, leaving 0 bases between them. This CDR3 contains 12 residues.

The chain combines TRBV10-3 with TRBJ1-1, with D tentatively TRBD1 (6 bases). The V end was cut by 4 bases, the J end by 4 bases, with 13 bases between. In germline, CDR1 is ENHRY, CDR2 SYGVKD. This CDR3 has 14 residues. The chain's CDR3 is CAISGEGVVTEAFF. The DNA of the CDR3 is TGTGCCATCAGTGGGGAGGGGGTAGTCACTGAAGCTTTCTTT.